This T cell receptor beta chain stems from a study of blood T cell repertoires in COVID-19. The germline CDR1 and CDR2 sequences are SGHNT and YENEEA. After removal of 1 base from V and 7 bases from J, the junction contained 6 bases not matched to a gene. This CDR3 region has 16 residues. Profiling relied on immunoSEQ multiplex PCR, and the TCRdb table lists in-frame clones only, not all of them. The table lists about 260,000 clones, roughly 88% of them singletons, with 10% in the top ten. This chain joins TRBV11-3 and TRBJ2-1; 11 nucleotides match TRBD2. The TCR comes from a woman in her sixties or seventies with COVID-19, enrolled during active disease. The sample taken for sequencing was peripheral blood. This CDR3 is CASSLGRLAGGNEQFF. The DNA of the CDR3 is TGTGCCAGCAGCTTAGGGCGGCTAGCGGGAGGAAATGAGCAGTTCTTC.